Shown below are 11 T cell receptor beta chains from a single sample sequenced in a study of blood T cell repertoires in COVID-19. Profiled with immunoSEQ multiplex PCR; TCRdb holds only in-frame clones, not every one. The sample includes more than 150,000 clones, approximately 86% seen only once; the top ten take 0.45% to 0.6%. Input material: peripheral blood. The receptors were gathered from a man aged 60-69 years with COVID-19, enrolled during active disease.

The chain employs TRBV28 and TRBJ1-5; unclear D gene. The CDR3 has 12 amino acids. The germline V and J ends were trimmed by 7 bases and 4 bases, with 8 bases remaining between them. Germline CDR1 is MDHEN and CDR2 is SYDVKM. The CDR3 loop is CASTGGNQPQHF. The CDR3 coding sequence is TGTGCCAGCACCGGCGGGAATCAGCCCCAGCATTTT. Looking up the rest from reference TRBV28 and TRBJ1-5 gives the full variable domain: DVKVTQSSRYLVKRTGEKVFLECVQDMDHENMFWYRQDPGLGLRLIYFSYDVKMKEKGDIPEGYSVSREKKERFSLILESASTNQTSMYLCASTGGNQPQHFGDGTRLSIL.

The rearrangement uses TRBV2 and TRBJ2-7, with 8 bases lining up with TRBD1. Germline V gives CDR1 SNHLY, CDR2 FYNNEI. After removal of 6 bases from V and 6 bases from J, the junction contained 4 bases not matched to a gene. The length of the CDR3 is 12 residues. Written as DNA, the CDR3 is TGTGCCAGCAGGGGGACAGGTGGCGAGCAGTACTTC. It specifies CASRGTGGEQYF.

V and J are TRBV30 and TRBJ2-3; tentative D call: TRBD1 (5 bases). CDR1 is GTSNPN and CDR2 is SVGIG in the germline V gene (reference sequence). V lost 0 bases to trimming and J lost 6 bases, with 16 bases between them. The CDR3 runs 15 residues. This chain's CDR3 is CAWSVGTGRLDTQYF. The CDR3 nucleotides read TGTGCCTGGAGTGTCGGTACAGGCAGGTTGGATACGCAGTATTTT.

The chain uses TRBV4-3 and TRBJ1-5; D not resolved. The CDR3 sequence is 17 residues long. V was cut by 1 base and J by 3 bases, with 16 bases left in between. CDR1 and CDR2 from the germline V gene are LGHNA and YSLEER. CDR3 region: CASSQGATRPDNQPQHF. CDR3 nucleotide sequence: TGCGCCAGCAGCCAAGGGGCCACCCGTCCCGACAATCAGCCCCAGCATTTT.

V usage is TRBV6-5 and J usage is TRBJ1-6; a possible D gene is TRBD1 (5 bases). CDR1 and CDR2 (germline): MNHEY, SVGAGI. Between the trimmed V and J ends, which lost 8 bases and 5 bases, there was a span of 13 bases. CDR3 length: 14 amino acids. The CDR3 loop reads CASYRQGDNSPLHF. The CDR3 nucleotides are TGTGCCAGCTATCGGCAGGGTGATAATTCACCCCTCCACTTT.

The CDR3 bases are TGTGCCAGTAGTAAATTGGCAGAAGGAAACACCATATATTTT. Encoded protein: CASSKLAEGNTIYF. V usage is TRBV19 and J usage is TRBJ1-3; D is ambiguous. Deletions cut 4 bases from V and 4 bases from J, with 11 bases between. The CDR3 contains 14 residues. CDR1 is LNHDA, CDR2 SQIVND, per germline (reference sequence).

The chain carries TRBV7-2 and TRBJ1-2, with a tentative D call TRBD1 (6 bases). V lost 5 bases and J 3 bases, leaving 10 bases between the germline ends. This CDR3 is built from 13 residues. Per germline, CDR1 SGHTA and CDR2 FQGNSA. CDR3 nucleotides: TGTGCCAGCAGCCCACAGGGTGACTATGGCTACACCTTC. Translation: CASSPQGDYGYTF.

The V and J genes are TRBV7-6 and TRBJ2-2; tentatively, D is TRBD2 (6 bases). The CDR3 runs to 15 residues. With 1 base removed from V and 4 bases from J, the gap between germline ends came to 10 bases. Per germline, CDR1 SGHVS and CDR2 FNYEAQ. DNA of the CDR3: TGTGCCAGCAGCTTAGGGCAGGGAGGCACCGGGGAGCTGTTTTTT. Its translation: CASSLGQGGTGELFF.

The genes are TRBV28 and TRBJ1-4, with TRBD1 matching 11 bases. The germline V gene has CDR1 MDHEN and CDR2 SYDVKM. V shed 2 bases and J 8 bases; nucleotides not matched to a gene: 4. The CDR3 consists of 15 residues. CDR3 loop: CASSLGTGGMEKLFF. Written as DNA, the CDR3 is TGTGCCAGCAGTTTAGGGACAGGGGGGATGGAAAAACTGTTTTTT.

CDR3 DNA sequence: TGTGCCAGTAAGGCAGGGGTCGACGAAAAACTGTTTTTT. Translated: CASKAGVDEKLFF. V and J are TRBV19 and TRBJ1-4; D perhaps matches TRBD1 (6 bases). CDR3 length: 13 amino acids. CDR1 is LNHDA and CDR2 is SQIVND in the germline V gene (reference sequence). The V end lost 7 bases, the J end lost 8 bases, and 14 bases lay between the germline ends.

The chain is built from TRBV25-1 and TRBJ2-5, with 7 nucleotides matching TRBD1. The CDR3 is made up of 14 amino acids. The V segment lost 5 bases and the J segment 2 bases; nucleotides outside the gene matches: 5. Per the germline V gene, CDR1 is MGHDK and CDR2 is SYGVNS. The CDR3 loop is CASSRDRVQETQYF. The CDR3 nucleotides are TGTGCCAGCAGTCGCGACAGGGTTCAAGAGACCCAGTACTTC.